These 30 T cell receptor beta chains came from one sample sequenced in a study of cytomegalovirus exposure and HLA in healthy donors. Clones were read by immunoSEQ multiplex PCR, and TCRdb kept only the in-frame ones, dropping some. This table has 250,000 to 400,000 clones, 70% to 90% appearing once. Sequencing was performed on PBMCs. These receptors were collected from a young man in good health and CMV-seronegative.

This clone was found a few times. The chain uses TRBV5-1 and TRBJ2-2; 8 nucleotides match TRBD1. The CDR3 consists of 16 residues. Germline CDR1 and CDR2: SGHRS and YFSETQ. The ends lost 1 base at V and 4 bases at J; junction bases unmatched: 6. The CDR3 coding sequence is TGCGCCAGCAGCTTGTATCCGGACAGGGTCACCGGGGAGCTGTTTTTT. Protein product: CASSLYPDRVTGELFF.

This chain connects TRBV15 to TRBJ1-1, with 8 bases matching TRBD1. Per the germline V gene, CDR1 is LNHNV and CDR2 is YYDKDF (reference sequence). This CDR3 contains 15 residues. Losses at the gene ends were 1 base for V and 4 bases for J; bases not matched to a gene: 5. Written as DNA, the CDR3 is TGTGCCACCAGCAGAGGTGACAGGGGCCCCACTGAAGCTTTCTTT. Protein product: CATSRGDRGPTEAFF.

The gene calls are TRBV5-6 and TRBJ1-4; TRBD1 matches 8 bases. There are 16 residues in the CDR3. V gave up 0 bases and J gave up 4 bases; unmatched junction bases: 5. Germline V gives CDR1 SGHDT, CDR2 YYEEEE. Here the CDR3 DNA reads TGTGCCAGCAGCTTGGAATGGGGACAGGATAATGAAAAACTGTTTTTT. It is translated as CASSLEWGQDNEKLFF.

The chain uses TRBV5-1 and TRBJ2-1; 7 bases map to TRBD2. This CDR3 contains 16 residues. CDR1 and CDR2 (germline): SGHRS, YFSETQ. Trimming at V came to 0 bases and at J to 2 bases, leaving 5 bases not matched to a gene. The CDR3 DNA reads TGCGCCAGCAGCTTGGCCGGGGGGAACCCCTACAATGAGCAGTTCTTC. Translation: CASSLAGGNPYNEQFF.

V gene TRBV10-3 combines with J gene TRBJ2-3; 9 positions match TRBD2. This CDR3 is built from 17 residues. Germline CDR1 and CDR2: ENHRY and SYGVKD. Germline trimming cut 4 bases from V and 3 bases from J; bases unmatched to any gene: 11. The CDR3 spells CAISAGLLAGVTDTQYF. As DNA, the CDR3 is TGTGCCATCAGTGCTGGACTATTAGCGGGGGTTACAGATACGCAGTATTTT.

The V and J genes are TRBV29-1 and TRBJ2-7, with D perhaps TRBD1 (5 bases). This CDR3 region has 11 residues. The germline V gene encodes CDR1 SQVTM and CDR2 ANQGSEA. V was shortened by 6 bases and J by 2 bases, with 8 bases between the two germline ends. CDR3: CSVRQTYEQYF. The CDR3 region has the DNA TGCAGCGTCCGACAGACCTACGAGCAGTACTTC.

The rearrangement links TRBV19 to TRBJ1-5; no clear D. This CDR3 spans 16 amino acids. Germline V gene lookup returns CDR1 LNHDA and CDR2 SQIVND (reference sequence). V was cut by 3 bases and J by 2 bases, with 14 bases left in between. Here the CDR3 reads CASSISPGMGNQPQHF. CDR3 nucleotides: TGTGCCAGTAGTATCTCACCGGGTATGGGCAATCAGCCCCAGCATTTT.

The V call is TRBV6-1, the J call TRBJ2-2; D might be TRBD1 (5 bases). This CDR3 contains 17 residues. CDR1 and CDR2 (germline): MNHNS, SASEGT. V shed 2 bases and J shed 6 bases, with 19 bases lying between them. CDR3 sequence: CASSEQGPSVYPGELFF. CDR3 DNA: TGTGCCAGCAGTGAACAGGGCCCCTCTGTCTACCCCGGGGAGCTGTTTTTT.

The chain combines TRBV18 with TRBJ1-6, with 9 positions matching TRBD1. This CDR3 is 17 amino acids long. Trimming cost V 1 base and J 9 bases; bases outside gene matches: 10. Per germline, CDR1 KGHSH and CDR2 LQKENI. CDR3 sequence (DNA): TGTGCCAGCTCACCACTCTCTTCGGGACAGGGTCTTTCACCCCTCCACTTT. Translating gives CASSPLSSGQGLSPLHF.

The chain recombines TRBV9 with TRBJ2-6, with 8 bases identical to TRBD1. V trimming: 4 bases; J trimming: 4 bases; junction bases outside the gene matches: 7. This CDR3 has 16 amino acids. The germline CDR1 and CDR2 sequences are SGDLS and YYNGEE. CDR3 sequence (DNA): TGTGCCAGCAGCCTAAGACAGGGGCTGGGGGCCAACGTCCTGACTTTC. It yields the protein CASSLRQGLGANVLTF.

This chain uses TRBV5-1 with TRBJ1-1; tentative D call: TRBD1 (6 bases). Germline V gene sequence: CDR1 SGHRS, CDR2 YFSETQ. There are 16 residues in the CDR3. Between the trimmed V and J ends, which lost 0 bases and 2 bases, there was a span of 14 bases. The CDR3 sequence is CASSLEQGRANTEAFF. In DNA, the CDR3 is TGCGCCAGCAGCTTGGAGCAGGGGAGGGCTAACACTGAAGCTTTCTTT.

V is TRBV11-2 and J is TRBJ1-1, with D hard to call. Per germline, CDR1 SGHAT and CDR2 FQNNGV. Trimming stripped 0 bases from V and 0 bases from J, with 8 bases between. CDR3 size: 15 residues. CDR3 coding DNA: TGTGCCAGCAGCTTAGACCCAGGATTGAACACTGAAGCTTTCTTT. It codes for CASSLDPGLNTEAFF.

This clone was detected a few times. The chain carries TRBV5-1 and TRBJ2-7, with TRBD2 identical over 7 bases. V was clipped by 4 bases and J by 0 bases; unmatched bases: 4. Per the germline V gene, CDR1 is SGHRS and CDR2 is YFSETQ. The length of the CDR3 is 14 residues. CDR3 nucleotides: TGCGCCAGCAGCGTAACGGGGGGCTCCTACGAGCAGTACTTC. This translates into CASSVTGGSYEQYF.

This clone has more than one count but fewer than ten. This chain links TRBV5-8 with TRBJ2-2; TRBD2 agrees at 7 bases. V shed 3 bases and J 0 bases; nucleotides not matched to a gene: 2. The CDR3 runs to 15 residues. CDR1 is SGHTS and CDR2 is YDEGEE in the germline V gene. In DNA, the CDR3 is TGTGCCAGCAGCTATGCGGGGGCGAACACCGGGGAGCTGTTTTTT. It encodes CASSYAGANTGELFF.

This clone came up once. The chain recombines TRBV7-9 with TRBJ2-1; 7 nucleotides agree with TRBD1. V gave up 4 bases and J gave up 7 bases; unmatched junction bases: 1. Per the germline V gene, CDR1 is SEHNR and CDR2 is FQNEAQ (reference sequence). The CDR3 has 12 amino acids. The CDR3 region has the DNA TGTGCCAGCAGCTCACAGGGGAATGAGCAGTTCTTC. It yields the protein CASSSQGNEQFF.

The rearrangement joins TRBV7-2 to TRBJ1-1; tentatively, D is TRBD1 (6 bases). CDR3 size: 12 residues. The V and J ends lost 5 bases and 10 bases respectively, with 14 bases between them. Germline CDR1 and CDR2: SGHTA and FQGNSA. CDR3 bases: TGTGCCAGCAGCCCCCCAGGGGTGGGAGCTTTCTTT. Translating gives CASSPPGVGAFF.

Only a few counts were recorded for this clone. V usage is TRBV6-6 and J usage is TRBJ1-5; D is unclear. CDR1 MNHNY and CDR2 SVGAGI come from the germline V gene (reference sequence). The CDR3 totals 13 residues. Deletions cut 6 bases from V and 2 bases from J, with 8 bases between. The CDR3 region has the DNA TGTGCCAGCAGGCAACGAGGCAATCAGCCCCAGCATTTT. Its protein is CASRQRGNQPQHF.

The CDR3 sequence: CASSQDQGETQYF. The DNA for the CDR3 is TGTGCCAGCAGCCAAGATCAGGGTGAGACCCAGTACTTC. The chain joins TRBV4-2 to TRBJ2-5; the D gene is possibly TRBD1 (5 bases). The CDR3 runs to 13 residues. CDR1 and CDR2 (germline): LGHNA, YNFKEQ. With 0 bases removed from V and 5 bases from J, the gap between germline ends came to 7 bases.

This chain uses TRBV7-9 with TRBJ2-4; D not resolved. The CDR3 extends over 12 amino acids. Germline values: CDR1 SEHNR, CDR2 FQNEAQ (reference sequence). V lost 3 bases to trimming and J lost 5 bases, with 5 bases between them. This CDR3 is CASSFVENIQYF. DNA of the CDR3: TGTGCCAGCAGCTTTGTAGAAAACATTCAGTACTTC.

This clone showed up just once. The CDR3 DNA is TGCGCCAGCAGCCAGCAGACAGGGAACACCGGGGAGCTGTTTTTT. Protein sequence: CASSQQTGNTGELFF. This chain joins TRBV4-3 and TRBJ2-2; D is possibly TRBD1 (6 bases). The CDR3 sequence is 15 residues long. Germline loops: CDR1 LGHNA, CDR2 YSLEER. V was pared by 3 bases and J by 1 base, with 9 bases between.

The J gene is TRBJ1-2, the V gene TRBV7-9, with 8 bases lining up with TRBD1. The germline gives CDR1 SEHNR, CDR2 FQNEAQ (reference sequence). V lost 1 base, J lost 0 bases, and 7 bases stayed unmatched. This CDR3 is built from 17 residues. The DNA for the CDR3 is TGTGCCAGCAGCTTAGGGGCAGGGGGCGATACTAACTATGGCTACACCTTC. This encodes CASSLGAGGDTNYGYTF.

V gene TRBV12-2 combines with J gene TRBJ1-2. TRBV12-2 is labeled a pseudogene. The CDR3 runs 15 residues. Written as DNA, the CDR3 is TGTGCAAGTCGCTTAGAATCGCGGGGGTACTATGGCTACACCTTC. It translates to CASRLESRGYYGYTF.

The rearrangement uses TRBV6-5 and TRBJ2-5; 8 bases align to TRBD2. With 7 bases clipped from V and 5 bases from J, the junction kept 3 bases outside the gene matches. The CDR3 spans 12 residues. Germline V lookup: CDR1 MNHEY, CDR2 SVGAGI. The CDR3 region is CASKGLAETQYF. In nucleotides, the CDR3 is TGTGCCAGCAAAGGACTAGCCGAGACCCAGTACTTC.

The CDR3 loop reads CASSITSGRVEQFF. The CDR3 DNA reads as TGTGCCAGCAGCATAACTAGCGGCCGAGTTGAGCAGTTCTTC. The chain couples TRBV16 to TRBJ2-1; 8 bases map to TRBD2. CDR1 KGHSY and CDR2 FQNENV come from the germline V gene. This CDR3 comprises 14 residues. Unmatched junction bases numbered 9, after V lost 5 bases and J lost 9 bases. Full variable domain (missing parts from reference TRBV16 and TRBJ2-1): GEEVAQTPKHLVRGEGQKAKLYCAPIKGHSYVFWYQQVLKNEFKFLISFQNENVFDETGMPKERFSAKCLPNSPCSLEIQATKLEDSAVYFCASSITSGRVEQFFGPGTRLTVL.

The rearrangement joins TRBV5-6 to TRBJ2-7; the match to TRBD1 covers 9 bases. In germline, CDR1 is SGHDT, CDR2 YYEEEE. The J segment lost 0 bases and the V segment lost 5 bases, leaving 6 bases of the junction unmatched. This CDR3 spans 15 amino acids. The CDR3 DNA reads as TGTGCCAGCAGGATGGACAGGGGACTCTCCTACGAGCAGTACTTC. This encodes CASRMDRGLSYEQYF.

The chain uses TRBV10-1 and TRBJ1-6, with a tentative D call TRBD1 (6 bases). The ends were cut back, 3 bases at V and 7 bases at J, with 10 bases in the middle. Germline V gives CDR1 WNHNN, CDR2 SYGVQD (reference sequence). The CDR3 is made up of 14 amino acids. CDR3: CASSETRGNSPLHF. In DNA, the CDR3 is TGCGCCAGCAGTGAAACCAGGGGAAATTCACCCCTCCACTTT.

The J gene is TRBJ2-1, the V gene TRBV6-4; 8 nucleotides line up with TRBD1. The CDR3 has 15 amino acids. V lost 1 base, J lost 7 bases, and 6 bases stayed unmatched. The germline V gene has CDR1 MRHNA and CDR2 SNTAGT. As DNA, the CDR3 is TGTGCCAGCAGTGACTGGGCAGGGGGCCGGAATGAGCAGTTCTTC. It encodes CASSDWAGGRNEQFF.

The rearrangement uses TRBV9 and TRBJ2-1; possible D gene TRBD1, 5 bases. This CDR3 comprises 16 residues. Trimming shortened V by 4 bases and J by 7 bases, and 21 bases separated the two germline ends. Per the germline V gene, CDR1 is SGDLS and CDR2 is YYNGEE. CDR3 in amino acids: CASSPSGPTPGNEQFF. The DNA for the CDR3 is TGTGCCAGCAGCCCCAGTGGTCCCACCCCAGGGAATGAGCAGTTCTTC.

The rearrangement uses TRBV5-1 and TRBJ2-1; a weak D match, TRBD1 (5 bases). The V end lost 4 bases, the J end lost 10 bases, and 18 bases lay between the germline ends. Germline V lookup: CDR1 SGHRS, CDR2 YFSETQ. The CDR3 is 14 residues long. CDR3 loop: CASSPNLGQGEQFF. The CDR3, as DNA: TGCGCCAGCAGCCCAAACCTCGGCCAGGGAGAGCAGTTCTTC.

The V and J genes are TRBV6-5 and TRBJ2-2; D gene unclear. The CDR3 is 14 amino acids. Deletions cut 4 bases from V and 2 bases from J, with 8 bases between. Germline assignment: CDR1 MNHEY and CDR2 SVGAGI. CDR3 sequence reads: CASSSIHNTGELFF. As DNA, the CDR3 is TGTGCCAGCAGTTCAATACATAACACCGGGGAGCTGTTTTTT.